A selection of T cell receptor beta chains follows, all from one sample in a study of blood T cell repertoires in COVID-19. The data were produced by immunoSEQ multiplex PCR, yet TCRdb's version contains in-frame clones alone and is incomplete. The profile covers about 130,000 clones, with 84% appearing a single time and about 17% taken by the ten largest. The sample consisted of peripheral blood. These TCRs come from a woman of 80 years or more with acute or convalescent COVID-19. Each CDR3 is given with its conserved first and last residue.

>TRBJ1-6|TRBV30
CAWSLGTRDNSPLHF
>TRBJ1-4|TRBV12-3/TRBV12-4
CASSTTNEKLFF
>TRBJ1-5|TRBV15
CATSRRYNQPQHF
>TRBJ2-7|TRBV14
CASRATGSYEQYF
>TRBJ1-3|TRBV11-2
CASSLVYTPGNTIYF
>TRBJ2-3|TRBV30
CAWSAYRGESSTDTQYF
>TRBJ1-2|TRBV10-1
CASSVEQQLDGYTF
>TRBJ2-2|TRBV19
CASSMWAANTGELFF
>TRBJ1-2|TRBV13
CASNNVSGSGYTF
>TRBJ2-7|TRBV15
CATSRDVGTGEQYF
>TRBJ2-3|TRBV5-1
CASSLSTALDTQYF